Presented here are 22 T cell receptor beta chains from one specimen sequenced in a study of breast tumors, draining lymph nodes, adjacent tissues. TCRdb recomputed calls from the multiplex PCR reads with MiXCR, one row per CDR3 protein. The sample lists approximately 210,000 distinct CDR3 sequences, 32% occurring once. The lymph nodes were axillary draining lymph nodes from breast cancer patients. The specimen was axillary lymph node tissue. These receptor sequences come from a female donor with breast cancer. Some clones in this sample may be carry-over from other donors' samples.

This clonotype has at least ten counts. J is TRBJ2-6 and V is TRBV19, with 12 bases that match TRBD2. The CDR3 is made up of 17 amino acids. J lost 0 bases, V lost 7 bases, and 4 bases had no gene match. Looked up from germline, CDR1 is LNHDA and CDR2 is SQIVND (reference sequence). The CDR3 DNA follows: TGTGCCAGTACCTCTAGCGGGAGGGCCTCTGGGGCCAACGTCCTGACTTTC. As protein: CASTSSGRASGANVLTF.

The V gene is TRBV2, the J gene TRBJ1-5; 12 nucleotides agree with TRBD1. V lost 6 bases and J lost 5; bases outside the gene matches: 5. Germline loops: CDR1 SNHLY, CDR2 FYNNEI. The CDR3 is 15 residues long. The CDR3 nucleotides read TGTGCCAGCAGCGGGACAGGGGGCAACGATCAGCCCCAGCATTTT. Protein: CASSGTGGNDQPQHF.

The CDR3 sequence is CASSPLGGNIQYF. The CDR3 DNA reads TGCGCCAGCAGCCCCTTAGGGGGGAACATTCAGTACTTC. The chain joins TRBV5-1 to TRBJ2-4, with D possibly called TRBD1 or TRBD2 (6 bases each). CDR1 and CDR2 from the germline V gene are SGHRS and YFSETQ. CDR3 size: 13 residues. The V end was cut by 4 bases, the J end by 7 bases, with 12 bases between.

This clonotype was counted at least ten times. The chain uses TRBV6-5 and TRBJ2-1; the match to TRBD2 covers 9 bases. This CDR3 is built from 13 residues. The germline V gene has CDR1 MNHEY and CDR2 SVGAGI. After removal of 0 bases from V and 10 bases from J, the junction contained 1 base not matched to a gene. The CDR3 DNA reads TGTGCCAGCAGTTACTCAGGACTAGCGGAGCAGTTCTTC. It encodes CASSYSGLAEQFF.

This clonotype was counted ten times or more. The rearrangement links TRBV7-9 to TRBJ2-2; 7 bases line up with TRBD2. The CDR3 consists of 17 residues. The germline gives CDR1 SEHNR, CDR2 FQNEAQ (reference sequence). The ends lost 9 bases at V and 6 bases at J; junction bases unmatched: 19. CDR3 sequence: CASSPDRRAGEPGELFF. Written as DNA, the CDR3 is TGTGCCAGTTCGCCAGATAGGAGGGCGGGAGAACCCGGGGAGCTGTTTTTT. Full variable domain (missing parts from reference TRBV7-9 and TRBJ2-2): DTGVSQNPRHKITKRGQNVTFRCDPISEHNRLYWYRQTLGQGPEFLTYFQNEAQLEKSRLLSDRFSAERPKGSFSTLEIQRTEQGDSAMYLCASSPDRRAGEPGELFFGEGSRLTVL.

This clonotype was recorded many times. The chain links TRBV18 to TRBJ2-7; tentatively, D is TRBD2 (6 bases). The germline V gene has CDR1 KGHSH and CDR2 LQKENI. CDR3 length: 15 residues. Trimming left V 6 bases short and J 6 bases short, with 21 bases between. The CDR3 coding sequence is TGTGCCAGCTCCTTCGGGAGTACCGGCCTAGGCGAGCAGTACTTC. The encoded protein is CASSFGSTGLGEQYF.

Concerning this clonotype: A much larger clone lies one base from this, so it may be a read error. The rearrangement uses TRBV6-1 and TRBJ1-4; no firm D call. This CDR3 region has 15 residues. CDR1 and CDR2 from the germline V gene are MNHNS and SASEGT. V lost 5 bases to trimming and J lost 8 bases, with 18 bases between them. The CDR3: CASSQPTITGEKLFF. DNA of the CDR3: TGTGCCAGCAGTCAACCGACCATTACGGGGGAAAAACTGTTTTTT.

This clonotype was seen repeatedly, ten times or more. The CDR3 DNA sequence: TGCGCCAGCACCTTAGCGGGAGCGTCGGGGGAGCTGTTTTTT. It specifies CASTLAGASGELFF. The chain recombines TRBV5-1 with TRBJ2-2; TRBD2 agrees at 9 bases. Germline V CDR1 and CDR2: SGHRS, YFSETQ. J was trimmed by 8 bases and V by 6 bases; bases with no gene match: 8. This CDR3 comprises 14 residues.

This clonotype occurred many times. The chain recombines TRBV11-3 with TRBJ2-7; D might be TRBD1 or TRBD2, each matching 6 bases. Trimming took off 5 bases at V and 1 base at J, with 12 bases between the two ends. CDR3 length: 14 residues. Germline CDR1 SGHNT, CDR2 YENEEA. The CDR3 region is CASSVGGGSYEQYF. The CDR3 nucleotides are TGTGCCAGCAGCGTAGGAGGGGGGTCCTACGAGCAGTACTTC.

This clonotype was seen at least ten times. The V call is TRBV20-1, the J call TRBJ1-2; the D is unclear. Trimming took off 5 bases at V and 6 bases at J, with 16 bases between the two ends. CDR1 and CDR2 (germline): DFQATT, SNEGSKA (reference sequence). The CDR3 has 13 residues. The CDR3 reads CSARTVWGDGYTF. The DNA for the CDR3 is TGCAGTGCTCGCACAGTGTGGGGAGATGGCTACACCTTC.

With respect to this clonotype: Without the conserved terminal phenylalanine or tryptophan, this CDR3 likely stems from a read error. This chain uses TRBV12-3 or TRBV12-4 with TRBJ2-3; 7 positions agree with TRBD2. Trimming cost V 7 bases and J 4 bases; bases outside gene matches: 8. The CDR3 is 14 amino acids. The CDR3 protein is CASTRAGVSDTQYL. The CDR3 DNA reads TGTGCCAGCACCCGCGCGGGAGTCTCAGATACGCAGTATCTT.

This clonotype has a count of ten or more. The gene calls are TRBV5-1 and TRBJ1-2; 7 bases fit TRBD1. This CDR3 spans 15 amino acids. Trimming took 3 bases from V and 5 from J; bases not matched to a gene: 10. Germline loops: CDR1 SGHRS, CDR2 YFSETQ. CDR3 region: CASSSRPGGDYGYTF. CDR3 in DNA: TGCGCCAGCAGCTCCCGGCCAGGGGGGGATTATGGCTACACCTTC.

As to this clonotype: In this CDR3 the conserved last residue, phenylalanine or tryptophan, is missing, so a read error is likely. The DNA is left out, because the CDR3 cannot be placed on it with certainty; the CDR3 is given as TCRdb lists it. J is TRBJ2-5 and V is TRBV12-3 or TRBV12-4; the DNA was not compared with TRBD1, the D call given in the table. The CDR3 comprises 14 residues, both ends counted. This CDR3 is CASSLGAYGYTFGS.

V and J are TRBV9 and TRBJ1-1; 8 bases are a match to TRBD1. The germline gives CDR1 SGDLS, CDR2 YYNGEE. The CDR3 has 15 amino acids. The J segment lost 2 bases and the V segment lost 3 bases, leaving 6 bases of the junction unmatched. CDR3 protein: CASSGGTGGNTEAFF. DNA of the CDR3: TGTGCCAGCAGCGGCGGTACAGGGGGTAACACTGAAGCTTTCTTT.

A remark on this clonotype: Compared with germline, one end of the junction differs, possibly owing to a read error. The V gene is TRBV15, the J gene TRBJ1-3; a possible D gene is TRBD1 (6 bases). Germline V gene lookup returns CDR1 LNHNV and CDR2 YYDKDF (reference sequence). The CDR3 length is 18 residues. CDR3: CATSRDLGTRSKGNTIYF. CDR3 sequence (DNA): TGTGCCACCAGCAGAGATCTTGGGACAAGGTCGAAAGGAAACACCATATATTTC.

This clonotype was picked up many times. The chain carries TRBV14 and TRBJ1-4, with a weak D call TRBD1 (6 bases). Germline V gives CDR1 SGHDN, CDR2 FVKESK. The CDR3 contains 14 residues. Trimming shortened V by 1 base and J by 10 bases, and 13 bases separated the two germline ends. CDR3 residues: CASSQVLQGGKLFF. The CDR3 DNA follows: TGTGCCAGCAGCCAAGTCTTACAGGGAGGAAAACTGTTTTTT.

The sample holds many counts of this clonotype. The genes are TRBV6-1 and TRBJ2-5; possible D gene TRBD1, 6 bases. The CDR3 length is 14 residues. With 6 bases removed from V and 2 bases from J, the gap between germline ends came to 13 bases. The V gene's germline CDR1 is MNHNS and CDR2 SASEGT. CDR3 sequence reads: CASRASDRQETQYF. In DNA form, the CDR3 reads TGTGCCAGCAGGGCCTCAGACAGGCAAGAGACCCAGTACTTC.

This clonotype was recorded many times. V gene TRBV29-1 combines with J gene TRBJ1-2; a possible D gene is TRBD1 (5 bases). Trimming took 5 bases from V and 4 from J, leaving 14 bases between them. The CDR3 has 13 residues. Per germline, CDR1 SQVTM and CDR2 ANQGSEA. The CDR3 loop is CSVFGGTFYGYTF. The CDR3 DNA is TGCAGCGTTTTTGGGGGTACATTCTATGGCTACACCTTC.

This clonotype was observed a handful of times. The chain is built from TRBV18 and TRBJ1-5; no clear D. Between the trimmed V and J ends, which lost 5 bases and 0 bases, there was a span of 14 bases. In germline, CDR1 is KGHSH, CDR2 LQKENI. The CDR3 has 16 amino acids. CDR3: CASSSEGPLSNQPQHF. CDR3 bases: TGTGCCAGCTCATCAGAGGGTCCCCTTAGCAATCAGCCCCAGCATTTT.

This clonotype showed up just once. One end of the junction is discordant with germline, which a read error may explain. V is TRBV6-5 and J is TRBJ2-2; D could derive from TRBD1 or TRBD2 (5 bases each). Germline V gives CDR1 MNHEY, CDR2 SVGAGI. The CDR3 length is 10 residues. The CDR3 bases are TGTGCCAGCAGTTACGGGGGGCTGTTTTTT. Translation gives CASSYGGLFF.

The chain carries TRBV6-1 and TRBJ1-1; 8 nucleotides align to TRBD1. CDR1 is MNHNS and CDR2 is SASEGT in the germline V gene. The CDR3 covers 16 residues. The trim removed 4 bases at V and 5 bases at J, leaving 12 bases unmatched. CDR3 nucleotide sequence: TGTGCCAGCAGTGTAACGTCGTGGCAGGGGGCGACTGAAGCTTTCTTT. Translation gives CASSVTSWQGATEAFF.

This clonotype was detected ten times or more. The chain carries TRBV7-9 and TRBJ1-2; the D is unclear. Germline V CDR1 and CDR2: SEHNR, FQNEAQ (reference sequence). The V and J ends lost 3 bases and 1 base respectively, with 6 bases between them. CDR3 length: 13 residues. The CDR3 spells CASSFQDNYGYTF. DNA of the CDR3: TGTGCCAGCAGCTTTCAGGATAACTATGGCTACACCTTC. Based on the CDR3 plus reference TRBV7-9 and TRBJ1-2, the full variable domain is DTGVSQNPRHKITKRGQNVTFRCDPISEHNRLYWYRQTLGQGPEFLTYFQNEAQLEKSRLLSDRFSAERPKGSFSTLEIQRTEQGDSAMYLCASSFQDNYGYTFGSGTRLTVV.